The next 22 T cell receptor beta chains were all read from a single sample in a study of OX40 agonist ivuxolimab in advanced cancers. Using immunoSEQ multiplex PCR, the repertoire was profiled, and TCRdb retains in-frame clones only, with some absent. This sample has 70,000 or so clones, with 90% to 95% found just once. Sequencing was performed on CD4+ or CD8+ T cells sorted from blood, taken in a trial of the OX40 agonist ivuxolimab. All receptors come from an adult with an advanced solid tumor such as melanoma, head and neck, liver or kidney cancer.

The chain joins TRBV19 to TRBJ1-1, with D unresolved. This CDR3 has 14 residues. Germline values: CDR1 LNHDA, CDR2 SQIVND (reference sequence). V lost 1 base to trimming and J lost 3 bases, with 9 bases between them. Written as DNA, the CDR3 is TGTGCCAGTAGTATAGCGGGGATTGACACTGAAGCTTTCTTT. It is translated as CASSIAGIDTEAFF. Filled out from reference TRBV19 and TRBJ1-1, the complete variable domain reads DGGITQSPKYLFRKEGQNVTLSCEQNLNHDAMYWYRQDPGQGLRLIYYSQIVNDFQKGDIAEGYSVSREKKESFPLTVTSAQKNPTAFYLCASSIAGIDTEAFFGQGTRLTVV.

V is TRBV25-1 and J is TRBJ2-1, with 8 bases fitting TRBD1. In germline, CDR1 is MGHDK, CDR2 SYGVNS. CDR3 length equals 17 residues. V trimming: 6 bases; J trimming: 1 base; junction bases outside the gene matches: 11. This CDR3 reads CASSASGTGLSYNEQFF. The DNA of the CDR3 is TGTGCCAGCAGCGCTAGTGGGACAGGACTATCCTACAATGAGCAGTTCTTC. Looking up the rest from reference TRBV25-1 and TRBJ2-1 gives the full variable domain: EADIYQTPRYLVIGTGKKITLECSQTMGHDKMYWYQQDPGMELHLIHYSYGVNSTEKGDLSSESTVSRIRTEHFPLTLESARPSHTSQYLCASSASGTGLSYNEQFFGPGTRLTVL.

CDR3 protein: CASSYTGTGVPWEQYF. The CDR3 DNA follows: TGTGCCAGCAGTTACACCGGGACAGGGGTACCTTGGGAGCAGTACTTC. This chain connects TRBV6-5 to TRBJ2-7; 10 bases align to TRBD1. The CDR3 is made up of 16 amino acids. CDR1 is MNHEY, CDR2 SVGAGI, per germline. The trim removed 2 bases at V and 7 bases at J, leaving 11 bases unmatched.

The rearrangement joins TRBV19 to TRBJ2-1; 13 nucleotides align to TRBD2. The germline gives CDR1 LNHDA, CDR2 SQIVND (reference sequence). This CDR3 spans 20 amino acids. V shed 4 bases and J 5 bases; nucleotides not matched to a gene: 17. CDR3 amino acids: CASSTPGLAGLLKGNNEQFF. Here the CDR3 DNA reads TGTGCCAGTAGTACCCCGGGACTAGCGGGATTATTGAAGGGGAACAATGAGCAGTTCTTC.

The V call is TRBV5-4, the J call TRBJ1-4, with unresolved D. This CDR3 has 14 amino acids. V was shortened by 4 bases and J by 7 bases, with 14 bases between the two germline ends. Germline V CDR1 and CDR2: SGHNT, YYREEE (reference sequence). The chain's CDR3 is CASSRIPLGEKLFF. The CDR3, as DNA: TGTGCCAGCAGCCGAATACCCTTGGGTGAAAAACTGTTTTTT.

The gene calls are TRBV6-5 and TRBJ2-7; 13 nucleotides agree with TRBD2. With 4 bases clipped from V and 3 bases from J, the junction kept 6 bases outside the gene matches. Germline CDR1 is MNHEY and CDR2 is SVGAGI. There are 16 residues in the CDR3. CDR3 protein: CASSFSRLAGGYEQYF. CDR3 coding DNA: TGTGCCAGCAGTTTTTCTCGACTAGCGGGAGGCTACGAGCAGTACTTC.

The rearrangement links TRBV9 to TRBJ2-7; 9 nucleotides line up with TRBD2. J lost 4 bases, V lost 0 bases, and 5 bases had no gene match. CDR1 is SGDLS and CDR2 is YYNGEE in the germline V gene. The CDR3 is made up of 15 amino acids. The chain's CDR3 is CASSVGASGTYEQYF. CDR3 nucleotide sequence: TGTGCCAGCAGCGTAGGGGCTAGCGGGACGTACGAGCAGTACTTC.

V usage is TRBV7-3 and J usage is TRBJ2-3; TRBD1 agrees at 9 bases. Germline V gives CDR1 SGHTA, CDR2 FQGTGA. The length of the CDR3 is 17 residues. J lost 8 bases, V lost 5 bases, and 17 bases had no gene match. Here the CDR3 reads CASSLRDRARTQATQYF. The CDR3 DNA sequence: TGTGCCAGCAGCCTCCGGGACAGGGCCCGCACACAGGCTACGCAGTATTTT.

Here the CDR3 DNA reads TGTGCCTGGAGGGGCGGGAGTTCGTACGAGCAGTACTTC. This translates into CAWRGGSSYEQYF. The chain joins TRBV30 to TRBJ2-7, with 7 bases matching TRBD2. V shed 3 bases and J 4 bases; nucleotides not matched to a gene: 6. Germline loops: CDR1 GTSNPN, CDR2 SVGIG (reference sequence). This CDR3 contains 13 residues.

In its sample, this clone was seen a few times. The V gene is TRBV7-2, the J gene TRBJ2-7, with TRBD2 matching over 8 bases. This CDR3 has 16 residues. After removal of 1 base from V and 2 bases from J, the junction contained 7 bases not matched to a gene. Germline CDR1 SGHTA, CDR2 FQGNSA. CDR3 sequence reads: CASSLELGGRTYEQYF. In DNA, the CDR3 is TGTGCCAGCAGCTTAGAATTAGGCGGGAGGACCTACGAGCAGTACTTC.

This clone was seen once. The rearrangement joins TRBV19 to TRBJ2-2, with 15 bases matching TRBD2. CDR1 is LNHDA, CDR2 SQIVND, per germline (reference sequence). V trimming: 7 bases; J trimming: 6 bases; junction bases outside the gene matches: 12. The CDR3 length is 18 residues. CDR3 in DNA: TGTGCCAGTACCTCGAATGGACTAGCGGGAGGGAGAGCCGGGGAGCTGTTTTTT. This codes for CASTSNGLAGGRAGELFF.

This clone is a singleton in its sample. The chain employs TRBV2 and TRBJ1-4; tentatively, D is TRBD1 (5 bases). CDR3 length: 16 residues. Trimming took 7 bases from V and 4 from J, leaving 19 bases between them. Germline assignment: CDR1 SNHLY and CDR2 FYNNEI. For the CDR3, the DNA is TGTGCCAGCACTCCCGGGACCATTCCTTATAATGAAAAACTGTTTTTT. Translation gives CASTPGTIPYNEKLFF.

In its sample, this clone was seen a few times. The chain recombines TRBV19 with TRBJ2-7; 14 bases are shared with TRBD2. The germline V gene encodes CDR1 LNHDA and CDR2 SQIVND (reference sequence). The CDR3 covers 17 residues. With 4 bases clipped from V and 0 bases from J, the junction kept 5 bases outside the gene matches. The CDR3 loop reads CASSRGLAGVSSYEQYF. CDR3 nucleotide sequence: TGTGCCAGTAGTAGGGGACTAGCGGGAGTCAGCTCCTACGAGCAGTACTTC.

The chain carries TRBV28 and TRBJ2-4; D remains unclear. The germline V gene has CDR1 MDHEN and CDR2 SYDVKM. V was pared by 5 bases and J by 3 bases, with 20 bases between. The CDR3 has 17 residues. The CDR3 sequence: CASSPRHGALGKNIQYF. The CDR3 DNA reads as TGTGCCAGCAGTCCTCGGCACGGAGCGTTGGGCAAAAACATTCAGTACTTC. Supplemented by reference TRBV28 and TRBJ2-4, the full variable domain reads DVKVTQSSRYLVKRTGEKVFLECVQDMDHENMFWYRQDPGLGLRLIYFSYDVKMKEKGDIPEGYSVSREKKERFSLILESASTNQTSMYLCASSPRHGALGKNIQYFGAGTRLSVL.

The chain employs TRBV6-5 and TRBJ2-7; the match to TRBD1 covers 8 bases. Germline lookup yields CDR1 MNHEY and CDR2 SVGAGI. With V trimmed by 6 bases and J by 1 base, 2 bases remained unmatched. The CDR3 loop spans 13 amino acids. The CDR3 region is CASRNRGSYEQYF. CDR3 bases: TGTGCCAGCAGAAACAGGGGGTCCTACGAGCAGTACTTC.

The V and J genes are TRBV25-1 and TRBJ1-5; D call uncertain. V was pared by 7 bases and J by 6 bases, with 25 bases between. Germline V lookup: CDR1 MGHDK, CDR2 SYGVNS. This CDR3 contains 17 residues. In nucleotides, the CDR3 is TGTGCCAGCACCGAGACACAACGGTGGGGTCACGGTCAGCCCCAGCATTTT. Amino acid sequence: CASTETQRWGHGQPQHF.

The rearrangement links TRBV7-8 to TRBJ2-7; tentatively, D is TRBD1 (6 bases). CDR1 is SGHVS and CDR2 is FQNEAQ in the germline V gene. The CDR3 extends over 15 amino acids. With 3 bases removed from V and 1 base from J, the gap between germline ends came to 13 bases. The CDR3 loop is CASSFSPRGSYEQYF. The DNA of the CDR3 is TGTGCCAGCAGCTTTAGTCCCAGGGGATCCTACGAGCAGTACTTC.

The V gene is TRBV5-4, the J gene TRBJ2-7; D is uncertain. The CDR3 spans 13 residues. Looked up from germline, CDR1 is SGHNT and CDR2 is YYREEE (reference sequence). Trimming cost V 0 bases and J 8 bases, with 12 bases left between them. CDR3 bases: TGTGCCAGCAGCTTGGGAGACTCCCTCCAGCAGTACTTC. This gives the protein CASSLGDSLQQYF.

This clone was found once. This chain connects TRBV10-2 to TRBJ1-5; possible D gene TRBD1, 5 bases. The germline V gene has CDR1 WSHSY and CDR2 SAAADI. CDR3 size: 16 residues. The V end lost 6 bases, the J end lost 3 bases, and 18 bases lay between the germline ends. CDR3 residues: CASRKTQGTSNQPQHF. CDR3 sequence (DNA): TGCGCCAGCAGAAAAACCCAGGGTACCTCCAATCAGCCCCAGCATTTT.

This clone was recorded a few times. The V call is TRBV28, the J call TRBJ1-5, with TRBD1 identical over 8 bases. From germline, CDR1 is MDHEN and CDR2 SYDVKM. The V and J ends lost 6 bases and 6 bases, in that order; junction bases with no gene match: 4. The CDR3 has 13 residues. The CDR3 loop is CASRSGGTQPQHF. The CDR3 bases are TGTGCCAGCAGGTCAGGGGGCACTCAGCCCCAGCATTTT.

The chain has TRBV7-2 and TRBJ2-2; D gene uncertain. V was pared by 4 bases and J by 4 bases, with 10 bases between. The CDR3 extends over 14 amino acids. The germline V gene has CDR1 SGHTA and CDR2 FQGNSA. The CDR3: CASSSRMGTGELFF. The CDR3, as DNA: TGTGCCAGCAGCTCAAGGATGGGCACCGGGGAGCTGTTTTTT.

This chain connects TRBV9 to TRBJ2-1, with D perhaps TRBD1 (6 bases). The CDR3 runs 16 residues. Per germline, CDR1 SGDLS and CDR2 YYNGEE. V dropped 3 bases and J dropped 1 base, with 14 bases sitting between them. CDR3 coding DNA: TGTGCCAGCAGCGCTAGGACAGCTCTATCCTACAATGAGCAGTTCTTC. Protein: CASSARTALSYNEQFF.